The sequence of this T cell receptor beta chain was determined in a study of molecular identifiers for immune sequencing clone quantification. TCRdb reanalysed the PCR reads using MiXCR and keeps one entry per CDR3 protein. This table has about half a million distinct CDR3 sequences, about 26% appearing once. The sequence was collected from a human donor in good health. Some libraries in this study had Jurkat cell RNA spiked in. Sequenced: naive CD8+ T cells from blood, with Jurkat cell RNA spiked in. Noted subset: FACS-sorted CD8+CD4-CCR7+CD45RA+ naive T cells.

The CDR3 DNA reads TGCGCCAGCAGTGAGTCGACGGGACTCCACATCGTGAACACTGAAGCTTTCTTT. It codes for CASSESTGLHIVNTEAFF. The V call is TRBV10-2, the J call TRBJ1-1; D may be TRBD1 (5 bases). CDR3 length: 18 amino acids. The V end lost 0 bases, the J end lost 0 bases, and 17 bases lay between the germline ends. CDR1 and CDR2 (germline): WSHSY, SAAADI.